Below are 31 T cell receptor beta chains sequenced from a single sample in a study of T-cell reconstitution after alpha-beta-depleted transplantation in children. It was with unique molecular identifiers that the TCRbeta library was prepared. TCRdb fed the PCR reads into MiXCR, producing one record per CDR3 protein. The sample shows just under 250,000 distinct CDR3 sequences, about 26% of them seen only once. The sample in question was PBMCs, obtained before TCRalphabeta/CD19-depleted stem cell transplant. Receptor source: a girl aged 2-10 years with Fanconi anemia, due to receive a stem cell transplant.

The V call is TRBV28, the J call TRBJ1-5; D is ambiguous. The germline V gene has CDR1 MDHEN and CDR2 SYDVKM. The CDR3 is made up of 16 amino acids. The V gene lost 2 bases and the J gene lost 5 bases, with 16 bases spanning the gap. For the CDR3, the DNA is TGTGCCAGCAGTTTAGCGCGGGGTCCCTTCCATCAGCCCCAGCATTTT. This translates into CASSLARGPFHQPQHF. The variable domain in full, completed from reference TRBV28 and TRBJ1-5, reads DVKVTQSSRYLVKRTGEKVFLECVQDMDHENMFWYRQDPGLGLRLIYFSYDVKMKEKGDIPEGYSVSREKKERFSLILESASTNQTSMYLCASSLARGPFHQPQHFGDGTRLSIL.

This clonotype has ten or more counts. One end of the junction varies from germline; a read error may be responsible. The V and J genes are TRBV29-1 and TRBJ2-2; 10 bases map to TRBD1. Germline assignment: CDR1 SQVTM and CDR2 ANQGSEA. The CDR3 spans 15 residues. The CDR3 here is CSVEGQGGNTGELFF. The CDR3 DNA is TGCAGCGTAGAAGGACAGGGGGGGAACACCGGGGAGCTGTTTTTT.

This chain connects TRBV3-1 to TRBJ2-7, with D perhaps matching TRBD1 (6 bases). CDR3 length: 13 residues. CDR1 and CDR2 (germline): LGHDT, YNNKEL (reference sequence). The germline V and J ends were trimmed by 3 bases and 0 bases, with 6 bases remaining between them. Here the CDR3 reads CASSQTGSYEQYF. In DNA, the CDR3 is TGTGCCAGCAGCCAGACAGGCTCCTACGAGCAGTACTTC.

CDR3 DNA: TGCAGCGTTGATAAAAGCGCAGATACGCAGTATTTT. Amino acid sequence: CSVDKSADTQYF. V gene TRBV29-1 combines with J gene TRBJ2-3; D is uncertain. CDR1 and CDR2 (germline): SQVTM, ANQGSEA. CDR3 length equals 12 residues. V gave up 3 bases and J gave up 4 bases, with 8 bases separating them.

In its sample, this clonotype was seen a few times. The J gene is TRBJ2-3, the V gene TRBV29-1; D gene unclear. The CDR3 is made up of 13 amino acids. V dropped 3 bases and J dropped 6 bases, with 13 bases sitting between them. Per germline, CDR1 SQVTM and CDR2 ANQGSEA. CDR3 protein: CSVDLAPRDTQYF. The DNA of the CDR3 is TGCAGCGTTGACCTCGCTCCACGTGATACGCAGTATTTT.

The rearrangement joins TRBV20-1 to TRBJ1-1; D is perhaps TRBD1 (5 bases). Germline loops: CDR1 DFQATT, CDR2 SNEGSKA (reference sequence). V was shortened by 6 bases and J by 0 bases, with 11 bases between the two germline ends. This CDR3 comprises 13 residues. The DNA of the CDR3 is TGCAGTGCACTTCACAGGATGAACACTGAAGCTTTCTTT. The encoded protein is CSALHRMNTEAFF.

The chain couples TRBV4-2 to TRBJ2-5; tentative D call: TRBD2 (6 bases). V dropped 0 bases and J dropped 2 bases, with 10 bases sitting between them. CDR3 size: 15 residues. Germline loops: CDR1 LGHNA, CDR2 YNFKEQ. This CDR3 is CASSQDGGDQETQYF. In nucleotides, the CDR3 is TGTGCCAGCAGCCAAGACGGCGGGGATCAAGAGACCCAGTACTTC.

This clonotype appeared many times. The chain links TRBV20-1 to TRBJ2-3; TRBD2 aligns across 13 bases. The germline CDR1 and CDR2 sequences are DFQATT and SNEGSKA (reference sequence). This CDR3 has 16 residues. The junction had 8 bases not matched to a gene; V was cut back by 7 bases and J by 1 base. The chain's CDR3 is CSDIAGTSGGTDTQYF. The CDR3 nucleotides read TGCAGTGACATAGCCGGGACTAGCGGGGGCACAGATACGCAGTATTTT.

This clonotype was picked up a small number of times. V gene TRBV7-9 combines with J gene TRBJ1-2; D gene ambiguous. The CDR3 spans 13 residues. The germline gives CDR1 SEHNR, CDR2 FQNEAQ (reference sequence). Trimming took off 5 bases at V and 3 bases at J, with 10 bases between the two ends. CDR3 sequence: CASSGDLYYGYTF. CDR3 in DNA: TGTGCCAGCAGCGGGGATCTTTACTATGGCTACACCTTC.

The chain has TRBV6-4 and TRBJ2-1; 12 nucleotides align to TRBD2. Germline V gene lookup returns CDR1 MRHNA and CDR2 SNTAGT. The CDR3 sequence is 15 residues long. Unmatched junction bases numbered 4, after V lost 3 bases and J lost 7 bases. The CDR3: CASSEASGGANEQFF. For the CDR3, the DNA is TGTGCCAGCAGTGAGGCTAGCGGGGGGGCAAATGAGCAGTTCTTC.

V gene TRBV20-1 combines with J gene TRBJ2-2; 12 bases map to TRBD2. CDR1 is DFQATT, CDR2 SNEGSKA, per germline (reference sequence). The CDR3 spans 17 residues. Trimming cost V 3 bases and J 6 bases; bases outside gene matches: 11. The CDR3 reads CSASGPTSGGPSGELFF. The CDR3, as DNA: TGCAGTGCTAGCGGCCCTACTAGCGGGGGGCCATCCGGGGAGCTGTTTTTT.

In this sample, this clonotype turned up many times. The gene calls are TRBV4-2 and TRBJ2-4; 15 bases line up with TRBD2. Germline CDR1 reads LGHNA; CDR2 reads YNFKEQ. The CDR3 covers 21 residues. The V segment lost 0 bases and the J segment 0 bases; nucleotides outside the gene matches: 9. In nucleotides, the CDR3 is TGTGCCAGCAGCCAAGATGTGGGACTAGCGGGGGGACTAATAGCCAAAAACATTCAGTACTTC. It specifies CASSQDVGLAGGLIAKNIQYF.

This clonotype was counted a few times. The chain employs TRBV20-1 and TRBJ2-5; no reliable D call. Germline V lookup: CDR1 DFQATT, CDR2 SNEGSKA (reference sequence). V was cut by 1 base and J by 5 bases, with 5 bases left in between. The CDR3 sequence is 11 residues long. The CDR3 nucleotides are TGCAGTGCTAGAGTTTCTGAGACCCAGTACTTC. Its protein is CSARVSETQYF.

This clonotype showed up many times. The genes are TRBV27 and TRBJ2-7; D may be TRBD1 (6 bases). The germline gives CDR1 MNHEY, CDR2 SMNVEV (reference sequence). V lost 4 bases to trimming and J lost 4 bases, with 20 bases between them. The CDR3 is made up of 16 amino acids. CDR3 protein: CASSSRRQGNDYEQYF. As DNA, the CDR3 is TGTGCCAGCAGTTCCCGTCGTCAGGGGAACGATTACGAGCAGTACTTC.

In this sample, this clonotype turned up a few times. This chain links TRBV5-1 with TRBJ2-2; 11 bases line up with TRBD2. Germline loops: CDR1 SGHRS, CDR2 YFSETQ. This CDR3 comprises 15 residues. The J segment lost 11 bases and the V segment lost 0 bases, leaving 6 bases of the junction unmatched. This chain's CDR3 is CASSLGLAGSDELFF. Written as DNA, the CDR3 is TGCGCCAGCAGCTTGGGACTAGCGGGAAGTGACGAGCTGTTTTTT.

This clonotype was counted at least ten times. V is TRBV29-1 and J is TRBJ2-1; D tentatively reads TRBD1 or TRBD2 (5 bases each). Germline loops: CDR1 SQVTM, CDR2 ANQGSEA. The CDR3 contains 14 residues. Trimming took off 7 bases at V and 0 bases at J, with 13 bases between the two ends. The CDR3, as DNA: TGCAGCGGGGGGTTGGGTTCCTCCTACAATGAGCAGTTCTTC. It specifies CSGGLGSSYNEQFF.

Many counts were recorded for this clonotype. V usage is TRBV5-1 and J usage is TRBJ2-1, with TRBD1 identical over 9 bases. This CDR3 comprises 15 residues. The germline V gene has CDR1 SGHRS and CDR2 YFSETQ. V shed 4 bases and J 4 bases; nucleotides not matched to a gene: 6. The CDR3 DNA is TGCGCCAGCAGCACCGGGACAGGGTGGTACAATGAGCAGTTCTTC. Protein product: CASSTGTGWYNEQFF.

This clonotype has a count of ten or more. The V and J genes are TRBV20-1 and TRBJ2-5, with 10 bases matching TRBD2. CDR3 length: 13 amino acids. Germline CDR1 is DFQATT and CDR2 is SNEGSKA (reference sequence). V lost 1 base and J lost 4; bases outside the gene matches: 0. This chain's CDR3 is CSARASGRETQYF. CDR3 DNA sequence: TGCAGTGCTAGAGCTAGCGGGAGAGAGACCCAGTACTTC.

The chain employs TRBV9 and TRBJ1-2; TRBD1 might be the D (5 bases). V lost 0 bases, J lost 0 bases, and 15 bases lay in between. The germline V gene encodes CDR1 SGDLS and CDR2 YYNGEE. There are 17 residues in the CDR3. The CDR3 bases are TGTGCCAGCAGCGTAGGTGATGGGGGGTTAGCTAACTATGGCTACACCTTC. Protein sequence: CASSVGDGGLANYGYTF.

Here the CDR3 DNA reads TGCAGTGCTAGAAAGCAGGGGTTGTACGAGCAGTACTTC. Encoded protein: CSARKQGLYEQYF. V and J are TRBV20-1 and TRBJ2-7; weak D call: TRBD1 (6 bases). This CDR3 is built from 13 residues. CDR1 is DFQATT and CDR2 is SNEGSKA in the germline V gene (reference sequence). The V end lost 2 bases, the J end lost 4 bases, and 12 bases lay between the germline ends.

This clonotype was detected only a few times. The rearrangement links TRBV20-1 to TRBJ2-7, with 7 bases that match TRBD2. Germline V CDR1 and CDR2: DFQATT, SNEGSKA (reference sequence). There are 16 residues in the CDR3. Trimming cost V 0 bases and J 2 bases; bases outside gene matches: 10. The CDR3 DNA sequence: TGCAGTGCTAGAGATTGGGGGAGCGGGATTGCCTACGAGCAGTACTTC. Encoded protein: CSARDWGSGIAYEQYF.

The gene calls are TRBV6-5 and TRBJ2-1; 9 bases are a match to TRBD2. Germline V CDR1 and CDR2: MNHEY, SVGAGI. V shed 2 bases and J 9 bases; nucleotides not matched to a gene: 8. The CDR3 runs to 15 residues. The CDR3 protein is CASSYDPAGGTEQFF. CDR3 in DNA: TGTGCCAGCAGTTACGATCCAGCGGGAGGCACTGAGCAGTTCTTC.

The rearrangement links TRBV7-2 to TRBJ2-7, with 8 bases fitting TRBD2. Germline V gene sequence: CDR1 SGHTA, CDR2 FQGNSA. CDR3 length: 15 residues. The J segment lost 6 bases and the V segment lost 5 bases, leaving 12 bases of the junction unmatched. CDR3 protein: CASSQTGTSMTEQYF. The DNA of the CDR3 is TGTGCCAGCAGCCAAACCGGGACTAGTATGACCGAGCAGTACTTC.

The chain has TRBV6-1 and TRBJ1-2; D may be TRBD1 (6 bases). The CDR3 is 13 residues long. The V gene's germline CDR1 is MNHNS and CDR2 SASEGT. Trimming pared 5 bases from V and 1 base from J, leaving 8 bases between. As DNA, the CDR3 is TGTGCCAGCAGTCGGACAGTTAACTATGGCTACACCTTC. The encoded protein is CASSRTVNYGYTF.

This clonotype was picked up a small number of times. The rearrangement uses TRBV20-1 and TRBJ2-5, with D tentatively TRBD1 (5 bases). The germline V gene has CDR1 DFQATT and CDR2 SNEGSKA (reference sequence). The CDR3 runs 11 residues. V lost 6 bases to trimming and J lost 5 bases, with 10 bases between them. The CDR3 DNA is TGCAGTGCCCTCAGGGTGGAGACCCAGTACTTC. It encodes CSALRVETQYF.

The rearrangement uses TRBV7-3 and TRBJ2-1; 10 bases fit TRBD2. CDR3 length equals 15 residues. Germline CDR1 and CDR2: SGHTA and FQGTGA. J lost 9 bases, V lost 0 bases, and 5 bases had no gene match. The CDR3 here is CASSLTGTSVGEQFF. Written as DNA, the CDR3 is TGTGCCAGCAGCTTAACCGGGACTAGCGTAGGTGAGCAGTTCTTC.

This clonotype was recorded many times. The rearrangement links TRBV5-1 to TRBJ2-1; TRBD1 agrees at 8 bases. Germline V gives CDR1 SGHRS, CDR2 YFSETQ. J gave up 3 bases and V 1 base, and 18 bases lay outside the gene matches. The CDR3 contains 20 residues. The chain's CDR3 is CASSLYRTGHKGSFYNEQFF. The DNA for the CDR3 is TGCGCCAGCAGCTTGTATCGGACAGGGCACAAGGGATCGTTCTACAATGAGCAGTTCTTC. The whole variable domain, remainder taken from reference TRBV5-1 and TRBJ2-1, is KAGVTQTPRYLIKTRGQQVTLSCSPISGHRSVSWYQQTPGQGLQFLFEYFSETQRNKGNFPGRFSGRQFSNSRSEMNVSTLELGDSALYLCASSLYRTGHKGSFYNEQFFGPGTRLTVL.

V and J are TRBV10-3 and TRBJ2-2; D is perhaps TRBD2 (5 bases). Per germline, CDR1 ENHRY and CDR2 SYGVKD. The V gene lost 4 bases and the J gene lost 8 bases, with 14 bases spanning the gap. This CDR3 has 14 amino acids. CDR3 loop: CAISALASSGELFF. The CDR3 DNA sequence: TGTGCCATCAGTGCCCTGGCTAGCTCAGGGGAGCTGTTTTTT.

The genes are TRBV6-5 and TRBJ2-7; D remains ambiguous. The germline V gene encodes CDR1 MNHEY and CDR2 SVGAGI. The length of the CDR3 is 14 residues. Deletions cut 2 bases from V and 2 bases from J, with 10 bases between. The CDR3 coding sequence is TGTGCCAGCAGTTACGGGAAAGCTACCTACGAGCAGTACTTC. Amino acid sequence: CASSYGKATYEQYF.

This clonotype was counted at least ten times. The rearrangement joins TRBV20-1 to TRBJ2-3; the D is unclear. Germline V gene data show CDR1 as DFQATT and CDR2 as SNEGSKA (reference sequence). The length of the CDR3 is 10 residues. Trimming stripped 4 bases from V and 2 bases from J, with 1 base between. CDR3 amino acids: CSANTDTQYF. DNA for the CDR3: TGCAGTGCTAACACAGATACGCAGTATTTT.

This clonotype occurred many times. This chain uses TRBV6-5 with TRBJ1-4, with no clear D. This CDR3 spans 15 amino acids. The V gene lost 0 bases and the J gene lost 5 bases, with 10 bases spanning the gap. The germline V gene encodes CDR1 MNHEY and CDR2 SVGAGI. The CDR3 protein is CASSYSWAGNEKLFF. The CDR3 DNA reads TGTGCCAGCAGTTACTCCTGGGCAGGCAATGAAAAACTGTTTTTT.